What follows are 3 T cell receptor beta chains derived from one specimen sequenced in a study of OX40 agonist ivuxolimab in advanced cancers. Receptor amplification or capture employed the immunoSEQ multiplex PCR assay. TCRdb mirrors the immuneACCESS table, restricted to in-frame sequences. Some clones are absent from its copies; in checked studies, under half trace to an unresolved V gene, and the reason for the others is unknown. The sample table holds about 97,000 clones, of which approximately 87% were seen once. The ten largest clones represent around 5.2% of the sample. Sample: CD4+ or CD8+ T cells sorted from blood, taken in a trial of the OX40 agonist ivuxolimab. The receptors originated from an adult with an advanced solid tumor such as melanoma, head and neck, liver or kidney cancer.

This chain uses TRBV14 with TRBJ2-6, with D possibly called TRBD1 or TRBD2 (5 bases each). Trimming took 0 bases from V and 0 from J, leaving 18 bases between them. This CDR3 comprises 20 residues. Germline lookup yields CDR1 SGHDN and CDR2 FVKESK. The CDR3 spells CASSQDTRRGPTSGANVLTF. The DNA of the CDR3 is TGTGCCAGCAGCCAAGACACCCGCCGGGGCCCAACCTCTGGGGCCAACGTCCTGACTTTC.

CDR3 nucleotide sequence: TGTGCCAGCAGTACAGGCCACGGCGCCGGGGAGCTGTTTTTT. This encodes CASSTGHGAGELFF. The chain joins TRBV6-5 to TRBJ2-2, with a tentative D call TRBD1 (5 bases). Germline assignment: CDR1 MNHEY and CDR2 SVGAGI. The CDR3 totals 14 residues. The V end was cut by 5 bases, the J end by 6 bases, with 13 bases between.

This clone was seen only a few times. DNA of the CDR3: TGTGCCAGCAGCTACACTAGTTCCGGGGAGCTGTTTTTT. Translated, it gives CASSYTSSGELFF. V gene TRBV7-2 combines with J gene TRBJ2-2, with D tentatively TRBD2 (5 bases). Trimming left V 4 bases short and J 6 bases short, with 9 bases between. The CDR3 spans 13 residues. From germline, CDR1 is SGHTA and CDR2 FQGNSA.